This T cell receptor (beta chain) is drawn from a study of cytomegalovirus exposure and HLA in healthy donors. Points on this clone: Its matching antigen is unknown.

Primers included in the PCR were 60 Vbeta and 13 Jbeta primers. The protocol was immunoSEQ multiplex PCR, while the TCRdb copy is restricted to in-frame clones and leaves out a portion. The sample lists 100,000 to 150,000 clones; roughly 76% were seen once. V shed 6 bases, J shed 4 bases, and the junction held 8 bases outside the gene matches. CDR1 SGHVS and CDR2 FQNEAQ come from the germline V gene. The CDR3 contains 15 residues. Findings and caveats of the study: CMV serostatus alone was available as immune exposure information. Several V segments, TRBV6-2 and TRBV6-3 among them, could not be told apart and were dropped. Earlier results showed most TCR beta V segments being productive about 87% or about 30% of the time.

This clonotype was sampled from a woman aged 60 to 75 in good health and CMV-seropositive. The V and J genes are TRBV7-8 and TRBJ2-7, with 11 bases identical to TRBD1. Sequencing used PBMCs. The CDR3 region is CASSFGQGAGYEQYF. In DNA, the CDR3 is TGTGCCAGCAGTTTCGGACAGGGGGCTGGGTACGAGCAGTACTTC.